Presented here are 25 T cell receptor beta chains from one specimen sequenced in a study of human T cells and chemical hapten exposure. Time point defined: pre-sensitization, week 0. Treatment described: therapeutic diphenylcyclopropenone sensitization with weekly scalp DPC. Each CDR3 protein is one row after TCRdb ran MiXCR on the RACE reads. The sample gives around 350,000 distinct CDR3 sequences, about 5.4% of which show up once; about 8.7% is in the top ten. Specimen: whole blood, collected in connection with sensitization to the hapten diphenylcyclopropenone (DPC). These receptors were taken from a woman younger than 30 with alopecia areata. Some clones in this sample may be carry-over from other donors' samples.

The rearrangement links TRBV5-5 to TRBJ2-1; 10 bases match TRBD2. With V trimmed by 0 bases and J by 7 bases, 10 bases remained unmatched. The CDR3 sequence is 17 residues long. Germline CDR1 reads SGHKS; CDR2 reads YYEKEE (reference sequence). The CDR3 protein is CASSLVAGGRVWNEQFF. In DNA form, the CDR3 reads TGTGCCAGCAGCTTGGTAGCGGGGGGCCGCGTTTGGAATGAGCAGTTCTTC.

This clonotype was detected only a few times. The chain links TRBV27 to TRBJ1-1; 7 bases map to TRBD1. CDR3 length: 16 amino acids. Trimming took 6 bases from V and 4 from J; bases not matched to a gene: 14. Germline CDR1 and CDR2: MNHEY and SMNVEV (reference sequence). The CDR3 loop reads CASSQYRTGAGTEAFF. CDR3 in DNA: TGTGCCAGCAGCCAATACCGCACAGGGGCTGGCACTGAAGCTTTCTTT.

The sample holds many counts of this clonotype. V is TRBV6-1 and J is TRBJ1-1; the D is unclear. Germline V gives CDR1 MNHNS, CDR2 SASEGT. The V and J ends lost 4 bases and 6 bases respectively, with 12 bases between them. The CDR3 is 13 amino acids. The CDR3 region has the DNA TGTGCCAGCAGTGTGTTTCGGGAAGCTGAAGCTTTCTTT. It codes for CASSVFREAEAFF.

This rearrangement joins TRBV6-6 to TRBJ1-1; no clear D. The germline gives CDR1 MNHNY, CDR2 SVGAGI (reference sequence). The CDR3 runs to 16 residues. V lost 2 bases to trimming and J lost 1 base, with 14 bases between them. The CDR3 DNA reads TGTGCCAGCAGTTACCCCCCCGGCGGACCGAACACTGAAGCTTTCTTT. Translating gives CASSYPPGGPNTEAFF.

This clonotype was recorded many times. V and J are TRBV4-3 and TRBJ2-1; 8 bases fit TRBD2. This CDR3 comprises 18 residues. Germline lookup yields CDR1 LGHNA and CDR2 YSLEER. The V and J ends lost 0 bases and 8 bases, in that order; junction bases with no gene match: 15. CDR3 coding DNA: TGCGCCAGCAGCCAAGAAGAGGCCTCTGCCGGGGGGGCCTATGAGCAGTTCTTC. This sequence encodes CASSQEEASAGGAYEQFF.

Only a few counts were recorded for this clonotype. V is TRBV5-1 and J is TRBJ1-6, with a weak D call TRBD1 (6 bases). Germline CDR1 is SGHRS and CDR2 is YFSETQ. Trimming left V 2 bases short and J 9 bases short, with 9 bases between. The length of the CDR3 is 13 residues. The CDR3 loop is CASSLQGGSPLHF. As DNA, the CDR3 is TGCGCCAGCAGCTTACAGGGTGGTTCACCCCTCCACTTT.

This clonotype was found a few times. J is TRBJ1-2 and V is TRBV20-1; 8 bases are shared with TRBD1. This CDR3 spans 13 amino acids. CDR1 is DFQATT, CDR2 SNEGSKA, per germline (reference sequence). V lost 2 bases to trimming and J lost 8 bases; unmatched junction nucleotides: 7. CDR3 sequence reads: CSARWWTGQGYTF. CDR3 DNA: TGCAGTGCTAGATGGTGGACAGGGCAAGGCTACACCTTC.

At least ten counts were recorded for this clonotype. V gene TRBV12-3 or TRBV12-4 combines with J gene TRBJ2-3; TRBD1 aligns across 12 bases. The CDR3 loop spans 16 amino acids. The V gene end was trimmed by 5 bases and the J gene end by 5 bases; junction bases not matched to a gene: 8. This CDR3 reads CASSRRDRGLKDTQYF. The DNA of the CDR3 is TGTGCCAGCAGTAGAAGGGACAGGGGGCTTAAAGATACGCAGTATTTT.

This clonotype was recorded at least ten times. The V and J genes are TRBV4-3 and TRBJ2-2, with D possibly TRBD2 on 6 matching bases. Germline assignment: CDR1 LGHNA and CDR2 YSLEER. The CDR3 runs to 16 residues. Trimming cost V 0 bases and J 1 base, with 9 bases left between them. The CDR3 spells CASSQDTGVNTGELFF. CDR3 sequence (DNA): TGCGCCAGCAGCCAAGATACGGGGGTGAACACCGGGGAGCTGTTTTTT.

This clonotype was observed many times. This chain links TRBV3-1 with TRBJ1-2; D remains unclear. Trimming removed 2 bases at V and 8 bases at J, with 21 bases between. The CDR3 consists of 16 residues. The germline gives CDR1 LGHDT, CDR2 YNNKEL (reference sequence). The DNA of the CDR3 is TGTGCCAGCAGCCAAATGGCGGGTCTGGTGGGCACCGGCTACACCTTC. It translates to CASSQMAGLVGTGYTF.

This clonotype has a handful of counts. The genes are TRBV19 and TRBJ1-3; the D is unclear. V lost 6 bases and J lost 0, with 15 bases in between. The germline V gene has CDR1 LNHDA and CDR2 SQIVND (reference sequence). CDR3 length: 16 residues. CDR3 region: CASRGRTAASGNTIYF. Written as DNA, the CDR3 is TGTGCCAGTAGGGGAAGGACGGCGGCCTCTGGAAACACCATATATTTT.

The V gene is TRBV5-4, the J gene TRBJ1-1, with 9 bases fitting TRBD1. V trimming: 5 bases; J trimming: 0 bases; junction bases outside the gene matches: 11. The CDR3 runs 17 residues. The germline V gene encodes CDR1 SGHNT and CDR2 YYREEE (reference sequence). CDR3 nucleotide sequence: TGTGCCAGCAGTAGGGGACAGGGAGTCCCCATGAACACTGAAGCTTTCTTT. This codes for CASSRGQGVPMNTEAFF.

The chain carries TRBV7-9 and TRBJ1-6; a weak D match, TRBD1 (6 bases). This CDR3 is 15 amino acids long. The V gene's germline CDR1 is SEHNR and CDR2 FQNEAQ (reference sequence). V was trimmed by 5 bases and J by 5 bases, leaving 13 bases between them. The DNA of the CDR3 is TGTGCCAGCAGCGCGGGACACTTGAATAATTCACCCCTCCACTTT. Its translation is CASSAGHLNNSPLHF.

This clonotype was observed at least ten times. The rearrangement uses TRBV6-4 and TRBJ2-2, with unresolved D. Per germline, CDR1 MRHNA and CDR2 SNTAGT. The CDR3 is 14 amino acids. V dropped 3 bases and J dropped 3 bases, with 8 bases sitting between them. CDR3 region: CASSEYTDTGELFF. DNA of the CDR3: TGTGCCAGCAGTGAGTACACGGACACCGGGGAGCTGTTTTTT.

The gene calls are TRBV4-1 and TRBJ2-3; tentative D call: TRBD2 (5 bases). Germline V gene sequence: CDR1 MGHRA, CDR2 YSYEKL. The CDR3 length is 15 residues. V dropped 8 bases and J dropped 0 bases, with 15 bases sitting between them. The CDR3 is CASRPLRTSTDTQYF. CDR3 sequence (DNA): TGCGCCAGCCGTCCTTTGAGGACTAGCACAGATACGCAGTATTTT.

This clonotype occurred many times. For the CDR3, the DNA is TGCAGTGCTACCGGGACAGGGGTGTTTACTGAAGCTTTCTTT. This encodes CSATGTGVFTEAFF. This chain connects TRBV20-1 to TRBJ1-1; 10 positions agree with TRBD1. The germline gives CDR1 DFQATT, CDR2 SNEGSKA (reference sequence). CDR3 length: 14 residues. Unmatched junction bases numbered 7, after V lost 4 bases and J lost 5 bases.

This clonotype showed up just a few times. This chain joins TRBV3-1 and TRBJ2-5; D gene ambiguous. CDR1 and CDR2 (germline): LGHDT, YNNKEL (reference sequence). The CDR3 length is 13 residues. The V and J ends lost 0 bases and 3 bases respectively, with 5 bases between them. The CDR3 is CASSQDTEETQYF. Here the CDR3 DNA reads TGTGCCAGCAGCCAAGACACGGAAGAGACCCAGTACTTC.

This chain uses TRBV20-1 with TRBJ2-3, with 11 nucleotides matching TRBD2. J was trimmed by 6 bases and V by 0 bases; bases with no gene match: 23. Germline V lookup: CDR1 DFQATT, CDR2 SNEGSKA (reference sequence). CDR3 size: 21 residues. This chain's CDR3 is CSARDPTPTSGEALPSDTQYF. CDR3 coding DNA: TGCAGTGCTAGAGATCCCACCCCGACTAGCGGGGAGGCCTTACCCTCCGATACGCAGTATTTT.

CDR3: CASTVEGALNNEQFF. The DNA for the CDR3 is TGTGCCAGCACCGTGGAGGGGGCGCTGAACAATGAGCAGTTCTTC. The rearrangement uses TRBV7-6 and TRBJ2-1, with D maybe TRBD1 (7 bases). Per the germline V gene, CDR1 is SGHVS and CDR2 is FNYEAQ. The CDR3 is made up of 15 amino acids. V was shortened by 7 bases and J by 5 bases, with 18 bases between the two germline ends.

This clonotype was recorded at least ten times. The rearrangement joins TRBV9 to TRBJ1-6, with D hard to call. Looked up from germline, CDR1 is SGDLS and CDR2 is YYNGEE. V was cut by 0 bases and J by 7 bases, with 11 bases left in between. This CDR3 contains 15 residues. CDR3 bases: TGTGCCAGCAGCGTAGAGACCAGAGCCAATTCACCCCTCCACTTT. Translated: CASSVETRANSPLHF.

This clonotype was seen ten or more times. The chain employs TRBV12-3 or TRBV12-4 and TRBJ2-1; D may be TRBD1 or TRBD2 (6 bases each). Trimming took 5 bases from V and 2 from J, leaving 10 bases between them. The CDR3 contains 14 residues. CDR3 nucleotides: TGTGCCAGCAGTCCTCGGGGGCCCTACAATGAGCAGTTCTTC. It yields the protein CASSPRGPYNEQFF.

The chain joins TRBV2 to TRBJ1-1; the D is unclear. Germline assignment: CDR1 SNHLY and CDR2 FYNNEI. This CDR3 region has 15 residues. V lost 8 bases and J lost 0, with 16 bases in between. CDR3 nucleotides: TGTGCCAGCTTTAACAGTCATACATTGAACACTGAAGCTTTCTTT. This sequence encodes CASFNSHTLNTEAFF.

This clonotype was counted only a few times. This sequence joins TRBV7-9 and TRBJ1-2, with 10 bases that match TRBD1. J lost 4 bases, V lost 5 bases, and 4 bases had no gene match. The germline CDR1 and CDR2 sequences are SEHNR and FQNEAQ (reference sequence). This CDR3 is built from 14 residues. The CDR3 reads CASSRGTGAYGYTF. The CDR3 DNA follows: TGTGCCAGCAGCCGCGGGACAGGGGCCTATGGCTACACCTTC.

V and J are TRBV7-9 and TRBJ1-2; D uncertain. In germline, CDR1 is SEHNR, CDR2 FQNEAQ (reference sequence). The CDR3 is 13 amino acids. V was pared by 5 bases and J by 4 bases, with 11 bases between. CDR3 bases: TGTGCCAGCAGCCGGTCCGACGGCTATGGCTACACCTTC. Protein: CASSRSDGYGYTF.

This rearrangement joins TRBV5-6 to TRBJ1-6; D is ambiguous. CDR1 SGHDT and CDR2 YYEEEE come from the germline V gene. V was pared by 3 bases and J by 8 bases, with 15 bases between. CDR3 length equals 15 residues. In nucleotides, the CDR3 is TGTGCCAGCAGCTCGAATCCGGGCCCCGATTCACCCCTCCACTTT. It yields the protein CASSSNPGPDSPLHF. Drawing the rest from reference TRBV5-6 and TRBJ1-6, the complete variable domain is DAGVTQSPTHLIKTRGQQVTLRCSPKSGHDTVSWYQQALGQGPQFIFQYYEEEERQRGNFPDRFSGHQFPNYSSELNVNALLLGDSALYLCASSSNPGPDSPLHFGNGTRLTVT.